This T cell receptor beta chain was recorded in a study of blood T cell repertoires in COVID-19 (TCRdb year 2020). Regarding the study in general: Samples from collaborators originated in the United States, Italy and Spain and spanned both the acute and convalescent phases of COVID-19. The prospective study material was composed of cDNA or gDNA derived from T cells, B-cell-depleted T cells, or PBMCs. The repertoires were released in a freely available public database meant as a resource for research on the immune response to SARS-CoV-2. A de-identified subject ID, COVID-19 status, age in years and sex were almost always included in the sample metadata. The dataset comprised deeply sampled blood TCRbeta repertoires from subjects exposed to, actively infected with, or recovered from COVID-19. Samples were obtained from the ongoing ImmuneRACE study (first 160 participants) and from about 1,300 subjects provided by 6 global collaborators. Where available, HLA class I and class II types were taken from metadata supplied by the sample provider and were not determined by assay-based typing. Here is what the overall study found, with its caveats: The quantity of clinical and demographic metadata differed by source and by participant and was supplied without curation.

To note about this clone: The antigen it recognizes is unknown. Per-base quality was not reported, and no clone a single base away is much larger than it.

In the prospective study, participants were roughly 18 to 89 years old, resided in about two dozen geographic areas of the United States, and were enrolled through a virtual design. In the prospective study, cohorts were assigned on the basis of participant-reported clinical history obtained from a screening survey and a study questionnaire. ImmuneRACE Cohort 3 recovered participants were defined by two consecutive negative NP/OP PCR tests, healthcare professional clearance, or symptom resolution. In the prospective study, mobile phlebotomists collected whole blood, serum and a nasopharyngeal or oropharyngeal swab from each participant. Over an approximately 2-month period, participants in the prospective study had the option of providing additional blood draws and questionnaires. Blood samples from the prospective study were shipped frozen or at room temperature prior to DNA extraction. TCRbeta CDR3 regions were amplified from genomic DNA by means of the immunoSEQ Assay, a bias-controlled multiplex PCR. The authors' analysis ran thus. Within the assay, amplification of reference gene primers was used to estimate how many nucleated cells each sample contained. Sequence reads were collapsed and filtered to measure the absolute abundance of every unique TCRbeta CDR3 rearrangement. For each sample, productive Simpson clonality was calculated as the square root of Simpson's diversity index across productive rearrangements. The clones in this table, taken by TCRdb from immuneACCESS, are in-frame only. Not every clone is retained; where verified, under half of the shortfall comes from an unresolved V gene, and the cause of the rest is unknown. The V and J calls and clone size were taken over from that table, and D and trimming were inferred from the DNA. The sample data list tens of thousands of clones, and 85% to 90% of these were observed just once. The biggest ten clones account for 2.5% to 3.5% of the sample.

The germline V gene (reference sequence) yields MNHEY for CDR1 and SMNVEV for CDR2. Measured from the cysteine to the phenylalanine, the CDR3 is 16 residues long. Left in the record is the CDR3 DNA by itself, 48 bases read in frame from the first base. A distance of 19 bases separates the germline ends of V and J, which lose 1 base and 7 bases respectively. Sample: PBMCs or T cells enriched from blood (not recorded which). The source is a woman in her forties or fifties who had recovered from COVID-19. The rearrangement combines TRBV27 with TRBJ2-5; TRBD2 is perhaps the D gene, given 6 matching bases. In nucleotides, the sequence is TGTGCCAGCAGTTTATTAAGTCTGGATGGGGGGTCGACCCAGTACTTC. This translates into CASSLLSLDGGSTQYF.